This T cell receptor (beta chain) was obtained from a study of monozygotic twins with inflammatory bowel disease. With respect to this clonotype: Its antigen is as yet unknown.

Whole blood served as the source of total RNA, and no T cell sorting took place. General observations from the study: The study supported no single strong signal or clonotype linked to IBD.

Total RNA input per TCR library was about 3.5 ug. UMIs containing a 6-nucleotide sample barcode were added via template switching. TCRdb processed the 5' RACE reads again and assigns one entry to each CDR3 protein, with no DNA. This repertoire includes under 350,000 distinct CDR3 sequences. The origin of this receptor is a human donor with ulcerative colitis or Crohn's disease, or a healthy co-twin of an affected twin (not recorded which). The sample consisted of blood.

The CDR3 region is CASRYAQGVDTEAFF. This chain uses TRBV5-1 with TRBJ1-1; TCRdb's D gene call, TRBD1, goes unchecked for lack of DNA. The length of the CDR3 is 15 residues. CDR1 is SGHRS and CDR2 is YFSETQ in the germline V gene.